This record covers a single T cell receptor beta chain. This sample is drawn from a study of shared clonotypes between healthy human individuals. It was around 180 ng DNA, 28,000 or so T cell genomes, that sorted-subset replicate PCRs used. Authors' analysis steps: Without quality scores, immunoSEQ junctional reads could not be filtered like full-length reads. Sequencing was performed with immunoSEQ multiplex PCR; in TCRdb, only in-frame clones are kept and a portion is missing. D and trimming come from the DNA, and the V and J calls and clone size come from that table. This table holds about 1 million clones, around 76% found once. Into CD45RA+ naive and CD45RA-negative memory subsets, the CD4+ cells were split. The sequencing sample was made of memory CD4+ T cells sorted from blood. Regarding subset: CD45RA-negative fraction. The sequence was collected from a man in his late teens or twenties in good health.

As DNA, the CDR3 is TGTGCCAGCAGCTTGGCTAGTCTGAACACCGGGGAGCTGTTTTTT. The encoded protein is CASSLASLNTGELFF. The chain carries TRBV5-5 and TRBJ2-2; D is unclear. Trimming left V 0 bases short and J 1 base short, with 7 bases between. The CDR3 is made up of 15 amino acids. The germline V gene encodes CDR1 SGHKS and CDR2 YYEKEE (reference sequence).